This T cell receptor (beta chain) was sequenced in a study of blood T cell repertoires in COVID-19. Looking at the study overall: Samples came from the United States, Italy and Spain, spanning acute and convalescent COVID-19. From T cells, B-cell-depleted T cells, or PBMCs came the material, which was cDNA or gDNA.

As processed by the authors: Nucleated cell counts were estimated from reference gene primer amplification. The protocol was immunoSEQ multiplex PCR, while the TCRdb copy is restricted to in-frame clones and leaves out a portion. Clone size and V and J calls were adopted from that table, with D and trimming inferred from the DNA. The profile shows about 300,000 clones, just under 90% of them singletons. The CDR3 sequence is 13 residues long. Deletions cut 5 bases from V and 3 bases from J, with 9 bases between. Germline V gene sequence: CDR1 MNHEY, CDR2 SMNVEV (reference sequence). Patients of the Seattle cohort, enrolled during active infection, were followed longitudinally.

Sample: peripheral blood. The chain is built from TRBV27 and TRBJ2-3; D is perhaps TRBD1 (6 bases). The clonotype comes from a woman aged 30 to 39 with COVID-19, enrolled during active disease. CDR3 bases: TGTGCCAGCAGTCGACAGGTAACAGATACGCAGTATTTT. Amino acid sequence: CASSRQVTDTQYF.